The clone carrying this T cell receptor beta chain was observed a handful of times. Its antigen is not identified. Only in-frame clones appear in the TCRdb table, and some are missing; sequencing was by immunoSEQ multiplex PCR. The table shows around 2.5 million clones, with 93% occurring only once. CDR1 and CDR2 from the germline V gene are SNHLY and FYNNEI. The CDR3 runs to 13 residues. V was clipped by 7 bases and J by 7 bases; unmatched bases: 7. This sample was taken from a study of shared clonotypes between healthy human individuals. Whole-study findings and limits: Generation probabilities were higher for clonotypes shared across all four sorted-subset donors than for unshared ones.

This chain uses TRBV2 with TRBJ1-2, with 9 bases fitting TRBD1. The origin of this receptor is a man between 18 and 29 years old in good health. Some clones in this sample may be carry-over from other donors' samples. Sequencing was carried out using naive CD4+ T cells from PBMCs. Subset defined: CD45RA+ positively selected. The CDR3 region is CASTLDRGSGYTF. The CDR3 DNA follows: TGTGCCAGCACCCTGGACAGGGGCTCTGGCTACACCTTC.